This TCR beta chain was profiled in a study of CD8+ T cells in alopecia areata. Sequencing templates came from extracted RNA that was reverse transcribed into cDNA. Produced via immunoSEQ multiplex PCR; TCRdb's table is partial and in-frame only. This repertoire shows approximately 99,000 clones, approximately 50% found once; its top ten account for around 23%. CDR1 and CDR2 from the germline V gene are SGHAT and FQNNGV. V was clipped by 5 bases and J by 8 bases; unmatched bases: 8. This CDR3 contains 16 residues. Researchers took lesional scalp punch biopsies and peripheral blood from people who were alopecia areata patients. This clone was seen a handful of times.

The TCR sequence derives from a human donor with alopecia areata. The genes are TRBV11-2 and TRBJ2-1; 14 bases map to TRBD2. The sequencing input was NKG2D-low CD8+ T cells sorted from blood. For the CDR3, the DNA is TGTGCCAGCAGCGCGCCGGGACTAGCGGGAGCCCATGAGCAGTTCTTC. Protein product: CASSAPGLAGAHEQFF.